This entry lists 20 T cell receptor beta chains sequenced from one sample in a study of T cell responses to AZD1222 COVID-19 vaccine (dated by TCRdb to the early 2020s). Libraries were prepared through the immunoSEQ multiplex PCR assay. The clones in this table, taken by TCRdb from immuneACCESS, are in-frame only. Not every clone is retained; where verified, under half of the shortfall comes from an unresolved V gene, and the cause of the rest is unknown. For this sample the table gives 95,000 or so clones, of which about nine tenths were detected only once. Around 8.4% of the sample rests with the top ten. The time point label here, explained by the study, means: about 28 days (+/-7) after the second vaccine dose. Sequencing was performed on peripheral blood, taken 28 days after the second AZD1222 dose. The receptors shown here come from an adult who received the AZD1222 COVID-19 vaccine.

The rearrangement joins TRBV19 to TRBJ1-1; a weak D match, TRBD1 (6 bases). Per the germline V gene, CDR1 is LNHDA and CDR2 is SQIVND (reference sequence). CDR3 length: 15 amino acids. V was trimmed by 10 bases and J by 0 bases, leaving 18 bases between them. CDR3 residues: CATSLLTGMNTEAFF. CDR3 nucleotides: TGTGCCACATCCCTCCTTACAGGGATGAACACTGAAGCTTTCTTT.

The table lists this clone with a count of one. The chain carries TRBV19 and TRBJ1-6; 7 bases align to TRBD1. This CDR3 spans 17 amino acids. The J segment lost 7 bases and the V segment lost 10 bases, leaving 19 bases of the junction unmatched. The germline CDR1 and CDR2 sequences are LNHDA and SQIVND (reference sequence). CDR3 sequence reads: CATPPRGGIGTNSPLHF. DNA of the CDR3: TGTGCCACCCCTCCCAGGGGGGGCATCGGGACGAATTCACCCCTCCACTTT.

The CDR3 sequence is CASHRGNTGELFF. In DNA form, the CDR3 reads TGTGCCAGCCATCGGGGTAACACCGGGGAGCTGTTTTTT. This rearrangement joins TRBV19 to TRBJ2-2, with TRBD2 as a possible D gene (5 bases). The ends were cut back, 9 bases at V and 2 bases at J, with 10 bases in the middle. Looked up from germline, CDR1 is LNHDA and CDR2 is SQIVND (reference sequence). The CDR3 is 13 amino acids. Using reference TRBV19 and TRBJ2-2 for the parts outside the CDR3, the full variable domain is DGGITQSPKYLFRKEGQNVTLSCEQNLNHDAMYWYRQDPGQGLRLIYYSQIVNDFQKGDIAEGYSVSREKKESFPLTVTSAQKNPTAFYLCASHRGNTGELFFGEGSRLTVL.

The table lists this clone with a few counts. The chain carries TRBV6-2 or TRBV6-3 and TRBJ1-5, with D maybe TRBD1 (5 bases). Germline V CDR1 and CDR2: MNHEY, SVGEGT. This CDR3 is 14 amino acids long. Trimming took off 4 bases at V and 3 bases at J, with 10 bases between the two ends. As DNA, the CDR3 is TGTGCCAGCAGTTTCGACAGAACCAATCAGCCCCAGCATTTT. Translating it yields CASSFDRTNQPQHF.

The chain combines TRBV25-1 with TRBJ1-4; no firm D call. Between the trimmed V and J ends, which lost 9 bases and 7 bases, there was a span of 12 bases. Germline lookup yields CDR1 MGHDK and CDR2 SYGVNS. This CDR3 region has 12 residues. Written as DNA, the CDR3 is TGTGCCAGTTTACTAGTAAGTGAAAAACTGTTTTTT. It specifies CASLLVSEKLFF.

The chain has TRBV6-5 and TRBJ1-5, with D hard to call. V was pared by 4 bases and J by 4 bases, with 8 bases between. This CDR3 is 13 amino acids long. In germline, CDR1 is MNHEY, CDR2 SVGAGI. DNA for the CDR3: TGTGCCAGCAGTTTACAAGGTAATCAGCCCCAGCATTTT. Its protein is CASSLQGNQPQHF.

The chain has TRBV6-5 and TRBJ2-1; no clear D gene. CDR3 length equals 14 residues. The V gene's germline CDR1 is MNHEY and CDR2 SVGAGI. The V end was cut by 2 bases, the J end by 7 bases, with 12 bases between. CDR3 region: CASSYDHTRNEQFF. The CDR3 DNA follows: TGTGCCAGCAGTTACGATCACACCAGGAATGAGCAGTTCTTC.

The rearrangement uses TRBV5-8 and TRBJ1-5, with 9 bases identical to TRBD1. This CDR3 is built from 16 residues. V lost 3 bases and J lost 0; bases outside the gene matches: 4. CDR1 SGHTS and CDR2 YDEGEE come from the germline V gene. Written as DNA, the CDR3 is TGTGCCAGCAGCTGGGGGGACAGGGATAGCAATCAGCCCCAGCATTTT. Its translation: CASSWGDRDSNQPQHF.

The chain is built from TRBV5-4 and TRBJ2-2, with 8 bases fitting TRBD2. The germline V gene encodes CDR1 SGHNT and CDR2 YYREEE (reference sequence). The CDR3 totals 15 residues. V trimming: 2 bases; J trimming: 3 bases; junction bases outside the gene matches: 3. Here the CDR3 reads CASSLAGVHTGELFF. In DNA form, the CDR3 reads TGTGCCAGCAGCTTAGCGGGAGTTCACACCGGGGAGCTGTTTTTT.

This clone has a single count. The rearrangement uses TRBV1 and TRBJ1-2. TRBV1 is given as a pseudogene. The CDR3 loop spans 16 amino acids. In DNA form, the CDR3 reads TGCACCAGCAGCGTCATAAGTTTGTGCGCAGCCTATGGCTACACCTTC. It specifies CTSSVISLCAAYGYTF.

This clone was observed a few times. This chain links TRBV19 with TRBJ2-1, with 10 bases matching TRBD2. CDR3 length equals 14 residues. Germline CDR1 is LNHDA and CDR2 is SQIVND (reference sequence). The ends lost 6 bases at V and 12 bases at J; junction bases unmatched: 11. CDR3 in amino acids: CASRMSGGALRQFF. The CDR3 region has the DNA TGTGCCAGTAGGATGAGCGGGGGGGCTTTAAGGCAGTTCTTC. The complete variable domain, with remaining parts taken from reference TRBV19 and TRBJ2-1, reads DGGITQSPKYLFRKEGQNVTLSCEQNLNHDAMYWYRQDPGQGLRLIYYSQIVNDFQKGDIAEGYSVSREKKESFPLTVTSAQKNPTAFYLCASRMSGGALRQFFGPGTRLTVL.

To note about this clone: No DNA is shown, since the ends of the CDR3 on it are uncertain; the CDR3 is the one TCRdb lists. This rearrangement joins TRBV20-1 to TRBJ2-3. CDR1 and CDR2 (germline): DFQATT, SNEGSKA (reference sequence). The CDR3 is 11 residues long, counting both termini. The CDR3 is CSVPPTDTQYF.

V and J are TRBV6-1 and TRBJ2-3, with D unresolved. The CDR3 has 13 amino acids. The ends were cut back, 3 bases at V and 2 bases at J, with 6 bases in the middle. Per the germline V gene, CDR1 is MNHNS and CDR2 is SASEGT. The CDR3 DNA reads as TGTGCCAGCAGTGATCATGCCACAGATACGCAGTATTTT. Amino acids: CASSDHATDTQYF.

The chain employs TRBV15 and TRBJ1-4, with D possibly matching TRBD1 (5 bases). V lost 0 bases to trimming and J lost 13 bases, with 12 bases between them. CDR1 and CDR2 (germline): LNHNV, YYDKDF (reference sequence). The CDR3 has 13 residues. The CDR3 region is CATSRDRQGVLFF. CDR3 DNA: TGTGCCACCAGCAGAGATCGGCAGGGCGTACTGTTTTTT.

The CDR3 loop reads CASSRTGLETQYF. The CDR3 region has the DNA TGTGCCAGCAGCCGGACAGGGTTAGAGACCCAGTACTTC. The chain has TRBV6-5 and TRBJ2-5; 8 nucleotides match TRBD1. Germline V gene data show CDR1 as MNHEY and CDR2 as SVGAGI. After removal of 6 bases from V and 4 bases from J, the junction contained 4 bases not matched to a gene. This CDR3 has 13 amino acids.

CDR3: CASSPNPGRGANTGELFF. DNA for the CDR3: TGCGCCAGCAGCCCAAACCCGGGGAGAGGCGCGAACACCGGGGAGCTGTTTTTT. V gene TRBV4-3 combines with J gene TRBJ2-2, with D tentatively TRBD2 (5 bases). V gave up 4 bases and J gave up 0 bases, with 18 bases separating them. CDR3 length: 18 residues. Per the germline V gene, CDR1 is LGHNA and CDR2 is YSLEER.

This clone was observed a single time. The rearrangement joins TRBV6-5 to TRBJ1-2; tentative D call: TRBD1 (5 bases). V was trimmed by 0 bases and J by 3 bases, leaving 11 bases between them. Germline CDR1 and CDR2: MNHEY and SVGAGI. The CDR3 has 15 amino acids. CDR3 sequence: CASSYSPGGHYGYTF. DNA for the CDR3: TGTGCCAGCAGTTACTCCCCGGGGGGTCACTATGGCTACACCTTC.

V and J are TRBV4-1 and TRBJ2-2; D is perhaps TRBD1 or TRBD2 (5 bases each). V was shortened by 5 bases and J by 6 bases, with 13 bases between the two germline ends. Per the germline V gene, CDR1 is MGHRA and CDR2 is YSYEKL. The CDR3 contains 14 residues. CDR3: CASSDSGRAGELFF. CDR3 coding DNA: TGCGCCAGCAGCGATTCAGGGCGGGCCGGGGAGCTGTTTTTT.

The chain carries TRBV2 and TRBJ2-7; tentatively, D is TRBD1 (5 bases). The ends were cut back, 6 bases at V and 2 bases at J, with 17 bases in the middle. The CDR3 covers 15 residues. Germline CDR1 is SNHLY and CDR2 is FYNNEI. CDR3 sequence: CASSQGRQLTYEQYF. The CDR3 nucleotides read TGTGCCAGCAGCCAGGGTCGCCAGCTGACCTACGAGCAGTACTTC.

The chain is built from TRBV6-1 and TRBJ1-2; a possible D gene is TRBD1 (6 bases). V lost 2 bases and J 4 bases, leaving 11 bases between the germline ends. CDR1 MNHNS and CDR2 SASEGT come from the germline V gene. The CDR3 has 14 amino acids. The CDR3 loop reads CASSETGIIYGYTF. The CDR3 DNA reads TGTGCCAGCAGTGAAACAGGGATCATCTATGGCTACACCTTC.